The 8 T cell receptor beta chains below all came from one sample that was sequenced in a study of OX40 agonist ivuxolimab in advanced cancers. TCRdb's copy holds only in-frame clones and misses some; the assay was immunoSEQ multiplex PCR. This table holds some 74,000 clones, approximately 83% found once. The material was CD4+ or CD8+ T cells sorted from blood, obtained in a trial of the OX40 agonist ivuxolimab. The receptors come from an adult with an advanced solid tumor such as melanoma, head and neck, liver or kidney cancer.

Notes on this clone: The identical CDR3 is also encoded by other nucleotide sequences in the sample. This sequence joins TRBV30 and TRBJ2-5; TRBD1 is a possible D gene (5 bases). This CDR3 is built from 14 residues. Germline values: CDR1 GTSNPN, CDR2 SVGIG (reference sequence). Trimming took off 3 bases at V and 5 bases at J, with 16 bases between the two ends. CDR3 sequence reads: CAWSDDSLGETQYF. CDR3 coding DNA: TGTGCCTGGAGCGACGACAGTCTGGGGGAGACCCAGTACTTC.

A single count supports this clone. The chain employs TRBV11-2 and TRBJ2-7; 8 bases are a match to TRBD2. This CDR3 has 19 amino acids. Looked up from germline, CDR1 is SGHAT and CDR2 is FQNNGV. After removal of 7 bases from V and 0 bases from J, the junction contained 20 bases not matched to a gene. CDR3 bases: TGTGCCAGCACACAACAAGTTGCGGGAGGCCCGATCAGCTCCTACGAGCAGTACTTC. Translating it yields CASTQQVAGGPISSYEQYF.

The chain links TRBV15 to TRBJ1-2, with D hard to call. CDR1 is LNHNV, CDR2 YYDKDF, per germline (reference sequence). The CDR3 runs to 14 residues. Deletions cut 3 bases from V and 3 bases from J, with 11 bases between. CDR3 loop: CATSSGNIDYGYTF. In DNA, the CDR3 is TGTGCCACCAGCAGTGGAAATATAGACTATGGCTACACCTTC.

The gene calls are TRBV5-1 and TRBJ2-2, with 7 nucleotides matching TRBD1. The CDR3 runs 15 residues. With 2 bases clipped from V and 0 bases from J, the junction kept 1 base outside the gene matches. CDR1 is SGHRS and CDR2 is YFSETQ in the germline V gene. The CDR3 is CASSFGQANTGELFF. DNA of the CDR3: TGCGCCAGCAGCTTTGGACAGGCGAACACCGGGGAGCTGTTTTTT. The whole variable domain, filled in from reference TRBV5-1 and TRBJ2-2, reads KAGVTQTPRYLIKTRGQQVTLSCSPISGHRSVSWYQQTPGQGLQFLFEYFSETQRNKGNFPGRFSGRQFSNSRSEMNVSTLELGDSALYLCASSFGQANTGELFFGEGSRLTVL.

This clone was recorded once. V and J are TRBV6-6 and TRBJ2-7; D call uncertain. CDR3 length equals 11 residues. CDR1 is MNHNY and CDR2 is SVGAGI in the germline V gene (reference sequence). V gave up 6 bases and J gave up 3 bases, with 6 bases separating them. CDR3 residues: CASSTNYEQYF. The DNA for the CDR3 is TGTGCCAGCAGCACTAACTACGAGCAGTACTTC.

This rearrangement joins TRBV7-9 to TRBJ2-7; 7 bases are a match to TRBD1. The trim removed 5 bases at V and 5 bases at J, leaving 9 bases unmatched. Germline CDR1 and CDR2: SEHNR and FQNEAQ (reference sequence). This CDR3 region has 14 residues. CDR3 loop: CASSPGGHWNEQYF. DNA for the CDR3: TGTGCCAGCAGCCCAGGGGGTCATTGGAACGAGCAGTACTTC.

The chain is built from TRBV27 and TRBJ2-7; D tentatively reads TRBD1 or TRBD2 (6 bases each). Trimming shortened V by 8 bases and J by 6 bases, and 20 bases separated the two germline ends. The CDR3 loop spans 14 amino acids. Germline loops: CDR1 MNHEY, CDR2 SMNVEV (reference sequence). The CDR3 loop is CASPPEGGGGEQYF. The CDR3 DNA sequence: TGTGCCAGCCCCCCCGAGGGGGGTGGCGGCGAGCAGTACTTC.

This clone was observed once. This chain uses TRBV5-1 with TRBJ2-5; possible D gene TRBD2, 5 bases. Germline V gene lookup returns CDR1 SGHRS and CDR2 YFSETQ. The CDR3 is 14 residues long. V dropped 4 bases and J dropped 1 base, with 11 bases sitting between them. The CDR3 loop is CASSGSTAQETQYF. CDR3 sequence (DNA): TGCGCCAGCAGCGGGAGCACAGCCCAAGAGACCCAGTACTTC.